This T cell receptor (beta chain) was recovered during a study of early T cells in non-severe SARS-CoV-2 infection. The overall study: Bulk RNA taken from unsorted whole blood was sequenced, leaving chains unpaired.

This CDR3 comprises 15 residues. Between the trimmed V and J ends, which lost 0 bases and 3 bases, there was a span of 12 bases. The germline CDR1 and CDR2 sequences are SGHVS and FQNEAQ. The table lists this clonotype with many counts. TCRdb independently ran MiXCR on the 5' RACE reads; one entry per CDR3 protein. The repertoire holds 20,000 to 25,000 distinct CDR3 sequences, with 5% as singletons. This sequence joins TRBV7-8 and TRBJ2-7, with D perhaps matching TRBD1 or TRBD2 (6 bases each). Sequencing was performed on whole blood. This receptor was identified in an adult who was a healthcare worker with PCR-confirmed SARS-CoV-2 infection or an uninfected control (not recorded which). The DNA for the CDR3 is TGTGCCAGCAGCTTAGCGGAGGGGGTTTACTACGAGCAGTACTTC. This codes for CASSLAEGVYYEQYF. The whole variable domain, filled in from reference TRBV7-8 and TRBJ2-7, reads GAGVSQSPRYKVAKRGQDVALRCDPISGHVSLFWYQQALGQGPEFLTYFQNEAQLDKSGLPSDRFFAERPEGSVSTLKIQRTQQEDSAVYLCASSLAEGVYYEQYFGPGTRLTVT.